What follows is one T cell receptor beta chain and its context. Seattle patients were enrolled during active infection and followed longitudinally. The source of the sample is a study of blood T cell repertoires in COVID-19. Whole-study context: The origin of the acute and convalescent COVID-19 samples was the United States, Italy and Spain.

The V gene's germline CDR1 is SGHNT and CDR2 YENEEA. The CDR3 is 15 residues long. Trimming took 3 bases from V and 4 from J, leaving 12 bases between them. As handled by the study authors: By means of reference gene primer amplification, nucleated cell counts were estimated. The protocol was immunoSEQ multiplex PCR, while the TCRdb copy is restricted to in-frame clones and leaves out a portion. Clonal size and the V and J genes are those of that table, whereas D and trimming came from the DNA. The sample holds roughly 170,000 clones, roughly 85% seen once. Sequenced sample: peripheral blood. The TCR sequence derives from a woman aged 45-65 years with COVID-19, enrolled during active disease. The chain couples TRBV11-3 to TRBJ1-4; D gene ambiguous. CDR3 bases: TGTGCCAGCAGCTTCCCCGGTGCCCTTAATGAAAAACTGTTTTTT. This translates into CASSFPGALNEKLFF. Full variable domain (outside the CDR3, taken from reference TRBV11-3 and TRBJ1-4): EAGVVQSPRYKIIEKKQPVAFWCNPISGHNTLYWYLQNLGQGPELLIRYENEEAVDDSQLPKDRFSAERLKGVDSTLKIQPAELGDSAVYLCASSFPGALNEKLFFGSGTQLSVL.